This TCR beta chain was retrieved from a study of neoadjuvant anti-PD-1 for oral cavity cancer. Study at large: Patients without progression received a fourth nivolumab dose around day 43, then surgical resection on days 50-56.

The CDR3 consists of 17 residues. Germline loops: CDR1 SGHTS, CDR2 YDEGEE. The V and J ends lost 4 bases and 1 base respectively, with 17 bases between them. This clone was seen only a few times. Patients were newly diagnosed with stage II-IVA oral cavity squamous cell carcinoma without prior systemic or radiation treatment. The patients had HPV-negative, locally advanced oral cavity squamous cell carcinoma. Method: immunoSEQ multiplex PCR; TCRdb's copy keeps in-frame clones and lacks some. The sample has about 14,000 clones, around 75% seen once. The rearrangement joins TRBV5-8 to TRBJ2-2; D is possibly TRBD1 or TRBD2 (6 bases each). The sequenced sample was PBMCs, obtained before nivolumab (anti-PD-1) treatment. The sequence came from a person aged 35 to 85 with oral cavity squamous cell carcinoma. In DNA, the CDR3 is TGTGCCAGCAGCCACGGTCGGGGGCGGGTGAACACCGGGGAGCTGTTTTTT. This translates into CASSHGRGRVNTGELFF.